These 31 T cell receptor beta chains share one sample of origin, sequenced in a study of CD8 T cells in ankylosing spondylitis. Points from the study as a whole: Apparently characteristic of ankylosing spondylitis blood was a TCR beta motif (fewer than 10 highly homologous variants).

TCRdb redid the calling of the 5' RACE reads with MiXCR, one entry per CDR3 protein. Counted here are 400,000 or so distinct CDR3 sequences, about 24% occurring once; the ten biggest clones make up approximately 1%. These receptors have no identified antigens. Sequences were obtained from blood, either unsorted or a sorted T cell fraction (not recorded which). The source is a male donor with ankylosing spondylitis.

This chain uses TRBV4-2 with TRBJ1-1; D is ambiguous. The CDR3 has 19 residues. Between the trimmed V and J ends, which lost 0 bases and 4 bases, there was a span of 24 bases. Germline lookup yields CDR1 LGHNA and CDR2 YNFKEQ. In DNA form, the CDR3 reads TGTGCCAGCAGCCAAGATTCTGGCTCGGCAGCCCGCCTCGGCACTGAAGCTTTCTTT. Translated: CASSQDSGSAARLGTEAFF.

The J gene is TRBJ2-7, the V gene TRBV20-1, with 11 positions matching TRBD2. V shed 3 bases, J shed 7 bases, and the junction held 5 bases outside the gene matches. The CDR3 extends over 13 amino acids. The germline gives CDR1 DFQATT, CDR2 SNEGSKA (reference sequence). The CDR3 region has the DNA TGCAGTGCTAGGCCCCCTAGCGGGGGGGAGCAGTACGTC. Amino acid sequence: CSARPPSGGEQYV.

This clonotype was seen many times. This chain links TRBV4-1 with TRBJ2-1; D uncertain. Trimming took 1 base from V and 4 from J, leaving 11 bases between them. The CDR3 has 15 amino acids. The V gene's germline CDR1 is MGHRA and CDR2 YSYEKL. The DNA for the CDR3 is TGCGCCAGCAGCCAAGGTACGACTTTATACAATGAGCAGTTCTTC. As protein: CASSQGTTLYNEQFF.

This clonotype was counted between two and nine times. The CDR3 DNA is TGTGCCAGTAGTGGGGGGATCCTGGGTGTAAAGTTCTTC. Its protein product is CASSGGILGVKFF. The chain has TRBV12-3 or TRBV12-4 and TRBJ2-1; TRBD2 might be the D (6 bases). The CDR3 contains 13 residues. V shed 9 bases and J shed 14 bases, with 23 bases lying between them.

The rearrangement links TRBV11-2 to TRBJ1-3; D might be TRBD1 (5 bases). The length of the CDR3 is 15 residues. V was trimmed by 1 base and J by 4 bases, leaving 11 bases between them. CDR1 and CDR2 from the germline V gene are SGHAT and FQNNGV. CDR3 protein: CASSLGGGAGNTIYF. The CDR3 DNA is TGTGCCAGCAGCTTAGGTGGGGGAGCCGGAAACACCATATATTTT.

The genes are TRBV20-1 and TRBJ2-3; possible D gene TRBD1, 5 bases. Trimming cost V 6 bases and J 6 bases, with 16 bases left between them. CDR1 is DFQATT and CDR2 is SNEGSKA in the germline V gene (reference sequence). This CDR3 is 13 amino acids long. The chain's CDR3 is CSADVGAEDTQYF. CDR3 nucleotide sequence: TGCAGTGCCGACGTAGGGGCGGAGGATACGCAGTATTTT.

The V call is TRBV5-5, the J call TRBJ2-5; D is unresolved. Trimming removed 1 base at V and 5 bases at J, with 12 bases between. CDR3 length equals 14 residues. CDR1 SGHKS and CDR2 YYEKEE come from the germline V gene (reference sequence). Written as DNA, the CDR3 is TGTGCCAGCAGCTTGAGGCGGTATCTGGAGACCCAGTACTTC. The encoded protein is CASSLRRYLETQYF.

DNA of the CDR3: TGTGCCAGTAGTATATCTAGCGGGAGGAACATTCAGTACTTC. This translates into CASSISSGRNIQYF. The rearrangement joins TRBV19 to TRBJ2-4, with 11 bases identical to TRBD2. Germline CDR1 LNHDA, CDR2 SQIVND (reference sequence). The CDR3 is made up of 14 amino acids. Trimming cost V 2 bases and J 7 bases; bases outside gene matches: 1.

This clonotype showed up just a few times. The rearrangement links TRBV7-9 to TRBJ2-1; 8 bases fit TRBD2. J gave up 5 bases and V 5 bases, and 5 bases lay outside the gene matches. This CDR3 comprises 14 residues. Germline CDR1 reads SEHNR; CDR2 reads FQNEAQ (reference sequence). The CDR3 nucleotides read TGTGCCAGCAGCCTCACACTAGCGGACAATGAGCAGTTCTTC. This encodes CASSLTLADNEQFF.

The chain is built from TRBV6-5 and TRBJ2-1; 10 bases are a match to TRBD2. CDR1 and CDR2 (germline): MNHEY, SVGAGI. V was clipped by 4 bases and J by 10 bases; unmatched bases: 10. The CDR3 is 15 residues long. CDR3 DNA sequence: TGTGCCAGCAGTTCCTCCGGGACTAGCGTAAAAGAGCAGTTCTTC. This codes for CASSSSGTSVKEQFF.

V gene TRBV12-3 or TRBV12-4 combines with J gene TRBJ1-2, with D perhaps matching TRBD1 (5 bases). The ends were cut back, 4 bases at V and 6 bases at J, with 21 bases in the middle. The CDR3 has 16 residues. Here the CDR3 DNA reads TGTGCCAGCAGTTACCCACCGGGGCTTGAGCAGGATGGCTACACCTTC. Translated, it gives CASSYPPGLEQDGYTF.

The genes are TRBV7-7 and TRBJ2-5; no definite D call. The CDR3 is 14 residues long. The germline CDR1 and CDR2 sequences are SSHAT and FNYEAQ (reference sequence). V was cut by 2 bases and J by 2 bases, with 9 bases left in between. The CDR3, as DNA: TGTGCCAGCAGCTTATCTTCCGGGCAAGAGACCCAGTACTTC. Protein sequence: CASSLSSGQETQYF.

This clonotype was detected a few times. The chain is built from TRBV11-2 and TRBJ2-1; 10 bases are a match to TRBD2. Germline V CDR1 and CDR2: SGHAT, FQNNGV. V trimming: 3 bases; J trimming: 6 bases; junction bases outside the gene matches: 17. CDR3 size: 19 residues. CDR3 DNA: TGTGCCAGCAGCTTGATATTCAACCTAGCGGGAGAAACTTCCAATGAGCAGTTCTTC. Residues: CASSLIFNLAGETSNEQFF.

CDR3 nucleotides: TGCGCCAGCAGGCTTGGTCAGGGGGAGACCCAGTACTTC. Protein: CASRLGQGETQYF. The rearrangement uses TRBV5-1 and TRBJ2-5; possible D gene TRBD1, 6 bases. Trimming removed 5 bases at V and 5 bases at J, with 13 bases between. Germline CDR1 SGHRS, CDR2 YFSETQ. This CDR3 has 13 amino acids.

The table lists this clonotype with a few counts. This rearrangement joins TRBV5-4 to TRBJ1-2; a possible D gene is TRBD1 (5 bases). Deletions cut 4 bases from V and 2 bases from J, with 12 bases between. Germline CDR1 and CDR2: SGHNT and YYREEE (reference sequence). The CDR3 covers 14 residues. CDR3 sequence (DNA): TGTGCCAGCAGCGTCCGGGACGTCAACTATGGCTACACCTTC. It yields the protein CASSVRDVNYGYTF. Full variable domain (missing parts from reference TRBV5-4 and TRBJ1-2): ETGVTQSPTHLIKTRGQQVTLRCSSQSGHNTVSWYQQALGQGPQFIFQYYREEENGRGNFPPRFSGLQFPNYSSELNVNALELDDSALYLCASSVRDVNYGYTFGSGTRLTVV.

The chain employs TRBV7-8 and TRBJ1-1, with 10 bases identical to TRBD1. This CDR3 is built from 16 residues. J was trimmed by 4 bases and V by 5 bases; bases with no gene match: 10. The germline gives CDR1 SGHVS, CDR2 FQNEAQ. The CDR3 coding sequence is TGTGCCAGCAGCAAAGGGGACAGGGGATGGAGCACTGAAGCTTTCTTT. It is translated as CASSKGDRGWSTEAFF.

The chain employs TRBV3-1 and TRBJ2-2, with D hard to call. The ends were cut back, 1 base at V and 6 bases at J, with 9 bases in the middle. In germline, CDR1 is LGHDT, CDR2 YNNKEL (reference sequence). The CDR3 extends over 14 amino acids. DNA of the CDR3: TGTGCCAGCAGCCAAGGTGTCGGGTCCGGGGAGCTGTTTTTT. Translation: CASSQGVGSGELFF.

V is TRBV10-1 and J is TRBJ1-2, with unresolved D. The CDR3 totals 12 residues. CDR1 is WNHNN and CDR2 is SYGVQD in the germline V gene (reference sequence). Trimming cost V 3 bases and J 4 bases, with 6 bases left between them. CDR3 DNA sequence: TGCGCCAGCAGTGACGGACCCTATGGCTACACCTTC. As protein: CASSDGPYGYTF.

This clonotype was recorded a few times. The CDR3 DNA reads as TGTGCCAGCAGCCCCGTCGTCTACCGGAGGGACTCACCCAGTCAGCCCCAGCATTTT. Protein product: CASSPVVYRRDSPSQPQHF. This chain uses TRBV7-8 with TRBJ1-5; a weak D match, TRBD1 (5 bases). Germline V gives CDR1 SGHVS, CDR2 FQNEAQ. V was clipped by 5 bases and J by 6 bases, with 29 bases between them. The CDR3 spans 19 residues.

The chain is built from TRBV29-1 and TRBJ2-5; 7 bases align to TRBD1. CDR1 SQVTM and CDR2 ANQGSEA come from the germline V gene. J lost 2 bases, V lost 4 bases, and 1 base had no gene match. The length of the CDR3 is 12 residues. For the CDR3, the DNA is TGCAGCGTTGCACAGGGGCAAGAGACCCAGTACTTC. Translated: CSVAQGQETQYF.

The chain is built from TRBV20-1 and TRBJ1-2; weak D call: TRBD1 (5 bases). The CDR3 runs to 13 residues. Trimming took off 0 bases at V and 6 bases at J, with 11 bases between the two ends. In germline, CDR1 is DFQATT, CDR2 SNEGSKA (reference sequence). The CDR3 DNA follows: TGCAGTGCTAGAGATCGGGGGTCGGATGGCTACACCTTC. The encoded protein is CSARDRGSDGYTF.

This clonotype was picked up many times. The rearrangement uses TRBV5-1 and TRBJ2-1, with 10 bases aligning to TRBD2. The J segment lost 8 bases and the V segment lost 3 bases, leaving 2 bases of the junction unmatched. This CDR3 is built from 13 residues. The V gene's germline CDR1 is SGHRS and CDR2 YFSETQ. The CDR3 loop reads CASSSLAGDEQFF. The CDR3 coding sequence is TGCGCCAGCAGCTCGCTAGCGGGAGATGAGCAGTTCTTC.

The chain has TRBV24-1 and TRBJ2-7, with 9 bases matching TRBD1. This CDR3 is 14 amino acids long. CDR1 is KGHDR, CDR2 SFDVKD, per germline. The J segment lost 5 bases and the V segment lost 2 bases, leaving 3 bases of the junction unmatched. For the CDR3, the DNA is TGTGCCACCAGTGATTGGACAGGGGACCACGAGCAGTACGTC. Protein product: CATSDWTGDHEQYV.

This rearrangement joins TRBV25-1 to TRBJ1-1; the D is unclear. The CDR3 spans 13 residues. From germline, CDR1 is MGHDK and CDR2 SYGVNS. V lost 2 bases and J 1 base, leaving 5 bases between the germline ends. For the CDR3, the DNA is TGTGCCAGCAGTGAACCAGGGAACACTGAAGCTTTCTTT. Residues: CASSEPGNTEAFF.

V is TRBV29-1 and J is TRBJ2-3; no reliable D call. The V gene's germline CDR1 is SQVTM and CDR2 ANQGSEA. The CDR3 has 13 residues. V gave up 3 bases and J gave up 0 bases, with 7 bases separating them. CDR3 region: CSVDSGSTDTQYF. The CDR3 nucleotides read TGCAGCGTTGATTCCGGGAGCACAGATACGCAGTATTTT.

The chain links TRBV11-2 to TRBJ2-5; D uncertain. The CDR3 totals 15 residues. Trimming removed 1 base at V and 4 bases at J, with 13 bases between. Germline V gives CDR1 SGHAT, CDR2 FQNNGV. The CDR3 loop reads CASSLGKLVGETQYF. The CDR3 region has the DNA TGTGCCAGCAGCTTAGGGAAATTGGTGGGAGAGACCCAGTACTTC.

The chain's CDR3 is CASSSDTALGYTF. DNA of the CDR3: TGTGCCAGCTCCTCAGATACAGCTCTCGGCTACACCTTC. The V gene is TRBV18, the J gene TRBJ1-2, with D unclear. With 6 bases removed from V and 8 bases from J, the gap between germline ends came to 16 bases. This CDR3 has 13 amino acids. Germline assignment: CDR1 KGHSH and CDR2 LQKENI.

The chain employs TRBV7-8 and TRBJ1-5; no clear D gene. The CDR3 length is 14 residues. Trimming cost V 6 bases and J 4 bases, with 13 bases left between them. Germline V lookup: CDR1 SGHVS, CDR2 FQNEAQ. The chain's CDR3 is CASSRTVGNQPQHF. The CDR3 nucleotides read TGTGCCAGCAGTCGTACAGTGGGGAATCAGCCCCAGCATTTT.

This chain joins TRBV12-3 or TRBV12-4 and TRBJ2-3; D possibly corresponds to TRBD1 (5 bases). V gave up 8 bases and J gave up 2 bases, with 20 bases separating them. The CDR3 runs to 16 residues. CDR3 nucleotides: TGTGCCAGCGAGCCCCAAGGAGCCGGACACACAGATACGCAGTATTTT. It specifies CASEPQGAGHTDTQYF.

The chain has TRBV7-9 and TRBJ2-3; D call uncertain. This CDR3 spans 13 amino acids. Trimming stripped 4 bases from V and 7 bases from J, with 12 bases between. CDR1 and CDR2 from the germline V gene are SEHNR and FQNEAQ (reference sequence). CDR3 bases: TGTGCCAGCAGCTCCGTTGGCGGATATACGCAGTATTTT. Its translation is CASSSVGGYTQYF.

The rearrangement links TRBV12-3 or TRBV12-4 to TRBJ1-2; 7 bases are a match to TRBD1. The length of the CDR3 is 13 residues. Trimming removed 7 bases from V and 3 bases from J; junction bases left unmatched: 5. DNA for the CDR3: TGTGCCAGCACCTACGACAGGGACTATGGCTACACCTTC. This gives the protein CASTYDRDYGYTF.